This passage covers 10 T cell receptor beta chains from one sample sequenced in a study of T cell responses to AZD1222 COVID-19 vaccine. Method: immunoSEQ multiplex PCR; TCRdb's copy keeps in-frame clones and lacks some. The data contain 130,000 or so clones, about 89% of them singletons. The sequences come from peripheral blood, collected on day 0 of AZD1222 vaccination. The receptors originated from an adult in good health.

The chain combines TRBV4-3 with TRBJ2-5; D is perhaps TRBD2 (5 bases). This CDR3 is built from 14 residues. The germline V gene has CDR1 LGHNA and CDR2 YSLEER. V shed 1 base and J shed 4 bases, with 10 bases lying between them. In DNA, the CDR3 is TGCGCCAGCAGCCAAGGCCGGGGAGTAGAGACCCAGTACTTC. Translation: CASSQGRGVETQYF.

The chain recombines TRBV4-2 with TRBJ1-6; TRBD1 aligns across 7 bases. The CDR3 has 18 residues. Per germline, CDR1 LGHNA and CDR2 YNFKEQ. The junction had 11 bases not matched to a gene; V was cut back by 0 bases and J by 6 bases. CDR3 region: CASSQDLGQVNLNSPLHF. The CDR3 nucleotides read TGTGCCAGCAGCCAAGATTTAGGACAGGTGAATCTTAATTCACCCCTCCACTTT.

The J gene is TRBJ1-5, the V gene TRBV29-1, with D maybe TRBD1 (6 bases). With 5 bases removed from V and 0 bases from J, the gap between germline ends came to 8 bases. The CDR3 has 13 amino acids. The germline V gene encodes CDR1 SQVTM and CDR2 ANQGSEA. The CDR3 region has the DNA TGCAGCGTTCGGACAGATAGCAATCAGCCCCAGCATTTT. It encodes CSVRTDSNQPQHF.

The count of this clone is one. The chain is built from TRBV4-3 and TRBJ1-1, with a tentative D call TRBD1 (6 bases). The CDR3 has 16 amino acids. The V and J ends lost 0 bases and 1 base respectively, with 12 bases between them. Per the germline V gene, CDR1 is LGHNA and CDR2 is YSLEER. The CDR3 loop is CASSQDRWGANTEAFF. The CDR3 DNA reads as TGCGCCAGCAGCCAAGATCGGTGGGGGGCGAACACTGAAGCTTTCTTT.

The chain uses TRBV18 and TRBJ1-6; 7 bases agree with TRBD1. The CDR3 has 16 residues. Germline V gene lookup returns CDR1 KGHSH and CDR2 LQKENI. J lost 6 bases, V lost 3 bases, and 8 bases had no gene match. DNA of the CDR3: TGTGCCAGCTCACCTACGGGACAGCTGTTTAATTCACCCCTCCACTTT. It encodes CASSPTGQLFNSPLHF.

The chain employs TRBV11-2 and TRBJ2-7; 8 nucleotides align to TRBD2. The germline V gene has CDR1 SGHAT and CDR2 FQNNGV. The V gene end was trimmed by 1 base and the J gene end by 5 bases; junction bases not matched to a gene: 10. The CDR3 covers 16 residues. This CDR3 is CASSLVFSGGGDEQYF. CDR3 sequence (DNA): TGTGCCAGCAGCTTAGTTTTCAGCGGGGGTGGAGACGAGCAGTACTTC.

The chain joins TRBV6-4 to TRBJ2-5; TRBD2 agrees at 10 bases. Germline CDR1 reads MRHNA; CDR2 reads SNTAGT. Trimming removed 3 bases from V and 4 bases from J; junction bases left unmatched: 2. CDR3 size: 14 residues. CDR3 amino acids: CASSELAGSETQYF. CDR3 DNA sequence: TGTGCCAGCAGTGAACTAGCGGGGTCAGAGACCCAGTACTTC.

The chain carries TRBV15 and TRBJ2-3, with 7 bases lining up with TRBD1. Germline V gives CDR1 LNHNV, CDR2 YYDKDF (reference sequence). This CDR3 is 16 amino acids long. Trimming at V came to 0 bases and at J to 3 bases, leaving 6 bases not matched to a gene. The CDR3 here is CATSRDTGDATDTQYF. In DNA, the CDR3 is TGTGCCACCAGCAGAGATACAGGGGACGCAACAGATACGCAGTATTTT.

The chain uses TRBV27 and TRBJ1-5; no clear D. Deletions cut 3 bases from V and 0 bases from J, with 9 bases between. Germline V gene lookup returns CDR1 MNHEY and CDR2 SMNVEV (reference sequence). The CDR3 runs 15 residues. The DNA of the CDR3 is TGTGCCAGCAGTTTGCGTGGCGATAGCAATCAGCCCCAGCATTTT. Protein sequence: CASSLRGDSNQPQHF.

V is TRBV2 and J is TRBJ2-2; a weak D match, TRBD2 (6 bases). V shed 6 bases and J shed 7 bases, with 15 bases lying between them. In germline, CDR1 is SNHLY, CDR2 FYNNEI. The CDR3 spans 14 residues. This chain's CDR3 is CASRLAPTLGELFF. The CDR3 DNA is TGTGCCAGCAGACTAGCTCCGACGCTCGGGGAGCTGTTTTTT. Based on the CDR3 plus reference TRBV2 and TRBJ2-2, the full variable domain is EPEVTQTPSHQVTQMGQEVILRCVPISNHLYFYWYRQILGQKVEFLVSFYNNEISEKSEIFDDQFSVERPDGSNFTLKIRSTKLEDSAMYFCASRLAPTLGELFFGEGSRLTVL.